This T cell receptor (beta chain) derives from a study of blood T cells in healthy people across ages. A J-beta primer mix and a sample-barcoded 5' primer were used in a second PCR of about 6 to 12 cycles. TCRdb re-derived calls from the 5' RACE reads in MiXCR, one entry per CDR3 protein. Seen here are 1.5 million to 2 million distinct CDR3 sequences, about 49% observed once, and the top ten hold less than 2.5%. The CDR3 is 14 amino acids. Trimming took 4 bases from V and 6 from J, leaving 13 bases between them. Germline assignment: CDR1 MNHEY and CDR2 SVGAGI. This clonotype showed up just once. This clonotype was sampled from a woman aged 40 to 50 in good health. V usage is TRBV6-5 and J usage is TRBJ2-1; D is ambiguous. The specimen was blood. This CDR3 reads CASSSPGPLNEQFF. The CDR3 DNA reads as TGTGCCAGCAGTTCGCCGGGTCCCCTCAATGAGCAGTTCTTC.